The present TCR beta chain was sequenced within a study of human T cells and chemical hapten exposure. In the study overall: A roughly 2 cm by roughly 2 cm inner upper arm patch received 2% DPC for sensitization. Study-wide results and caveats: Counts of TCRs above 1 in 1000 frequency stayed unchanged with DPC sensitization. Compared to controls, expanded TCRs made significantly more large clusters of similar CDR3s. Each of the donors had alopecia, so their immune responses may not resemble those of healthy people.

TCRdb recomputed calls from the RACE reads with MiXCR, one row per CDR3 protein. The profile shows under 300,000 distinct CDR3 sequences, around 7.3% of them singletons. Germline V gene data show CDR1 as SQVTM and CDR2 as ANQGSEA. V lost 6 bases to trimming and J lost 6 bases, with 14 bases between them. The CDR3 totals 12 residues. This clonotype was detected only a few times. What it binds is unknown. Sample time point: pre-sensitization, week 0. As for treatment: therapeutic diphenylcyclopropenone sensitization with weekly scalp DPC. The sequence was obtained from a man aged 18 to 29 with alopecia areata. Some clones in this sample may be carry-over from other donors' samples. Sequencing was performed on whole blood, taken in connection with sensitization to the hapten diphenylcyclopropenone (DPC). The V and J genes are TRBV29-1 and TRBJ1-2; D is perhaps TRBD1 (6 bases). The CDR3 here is CSVEFYRDGYTF. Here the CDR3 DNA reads TGCAGCGTGGAATTCTACAGGGATGGCTACACCTTC.